A selection of T cell receptor beta chains follows, all from one sample in a study of cytomegalovirus exposure and HLA in healthy donors. Repertoires were generated with immunoSEQ multiplex PCR, while TCRdb's copy carries only in-frame clones and drops some. This sample has about 98,000 clones, with less than 70% found just once. Sequencing was carried out using PBMCs. Receptors originate from a female donor in good health and CMV-seronegative. The CDR3 runs from the conserved cysteine through the conserved F or W. A D gene is named only where the DNA matches it firmly. Clone size is shown for a subset of rows, as once, few, many or a class of expanded clone.

v_call	j_call	d_call	clone_size	cdr3_aa	cdr3_nt
TRBV25-1	TRBJ1-2	NA	few	CASSYPGSNYGYTF	TGTGCCAGCAGTTATCCGGGGAGTAACTATGGCTACACCTTC
TRBV19	TRBJ2-2	TRBD1	NA	CASSKGQSNTGELFF	TGTGCCAGTAGCAAGGGACAGAGCAACACCGGGGAGCTGTTTTTT
TRBV2	TRBJ2-7	NA	NA	CASSGGAYEQYF	TGTGCCAGCAGTGGGGGGGCCTACGAGCAGTACTTC
TRBV7-9	TRBJ1-2	NA	NA	CASSFNRLQDGYTF	TGTGCCAGCAGCTTTAATCGCTTGCAGGATGGCTACACCTTC
TRBV4-3	TRBJ2-3	NA	NA	CASSQGTGEVDTQYF	TGCGCCAGCAGCCAAGGCACGGGGGAGGTAGATACGCAGTATTTT
TRBV2	TRBJ2-7	NA	NA	CASREDREGYEQYF	TGTGCCAGCAGGGAGGACAGGGAGGGCTACGAGCAGTACTTC
TRBV5-4	TRBJ1-1	NA	NA	CASSLDPPGVGTEAFF	TGTGCCAGCAGCTTGGACCCCCCGGGGGTAGGAACTGAAGCTTTCTTT
TRBV10-1	TRBJ2-3	NA	NA	CASSEGGPGTDTQYF	TGCGCCAGCAGTGAAGGGGGACCCGGCACAGATACGCAGTATTTT
TRBV11-3	TRBJ1-1	NA	NA	CASSGLRGGNTEAFF	TGTGCCAGCAGTGGGTTGAGGGGAGGGAACACTGAAGCTTTCTTT
TRBV25-1	TRBJ2-4	TRBD1	NA	CASSESGTGGIQYF	TGCGCCAGCAGTGAATCCGGGACAGGGGGCATTCAGTACTTC
TRBV7-7	TRBJ2-2	NA	NA	CASSSRGWRNSNTGELFF	TGTGCTAGCAGCTCTAGGGGTTGGCGCAATTCGAACACCGGGGAGCTGTTTTTT
TRBV12-5	TRBJ2-3	NA	NA	CASASTSTDTQYF	TGTGCTAGTGCCTCAACTAGCACAGATACGCAGTATTTT
TRBV2	TRBJ2-3	NA	NA	CASSEASGYSTDTQYF	TGTGCCAGCAGTGAAGCATCGGGGTATAGCACAGATACGCAGTATTTT
TRBV15	TRBJ1-5	NA	NA	CATSRAPGQPQHF	TGTGCCACCAGCAGAGCTCCGGGTCAGCCCCAGCATTTT
TRBV7-9	TRBJ2-1	NA	NA	CASSSRSSYNEQFF	TGTGCCAGCAGCTCACGGAGCTCCTACAATGAGCAGTTCTTC
TRBV2	TRBJ2-2	TRBD2	NA	CASSRLAGTGELFF	TGTGCCAGCTCGAGACTAGCGGGGACCGGGGAGCTGTTTTTT
TRBV11-2	TRBJ2-7	TRBD1	NA	CASSFRDRPYEQYF	TGTGCCAGCAGCTTCCGGGACAGACCCTACGAGCAGTACTTC
TRBV9	TRBJ1-2	NA	NA	CASSVGLANYGYTF	TGTGCCAGCAGCGTAGGTCTAGCTAACTATGGCTACACCTTC
TRBV9	TRBJ2-3	NA	NA	CASSASVVLTDTQYF	TGTGCCAGCAGCGCAAGCGTAGTCCTCACAGATACGCAGTATTTT
TRBV7-2	TRBJ1-4	NA	few	CASSPRGLGEKLFF	TGTGCCAGCAGCCCGCGGGGGTTGGGTGAAAAACTGTTTTTT
TRBV5-1	TRBJ2-1	TRBD2	NA	CASSFASGNNEQFF	TGCGCCAGCAGCTTTGCTAGCGGGAACAATGAGCAGTTCTTC
TRBV2	TRBJ1-2	NA	NA	CASPVQGPNGYTF	TGTGCCAGCCCGGTGCAGGGCCCTAATGGCTACACCTTC
TRBV7-9	TRBJ2-1	TRBD2	NA	CASSSRGSGRSYNEQFF	TGTGCCAGCAGCTCCAGGGGTAGCGGGAGGTCCTACAATGAGCAGTTCTTC
TRBV7-2	TRBJ1-2	TRBD1	NA	CASSLGQGEGYTF	TGTGCCAGCAGCCTCGGACAGGGGGAGGGCTACACCTTC
TRBV9	TRBJ1-1	TRBD1	NA	CASSVAPDRVPYEAFF	TGTGCCAGCAGCGTAGCTCCGGACAGGGTGCCCTATGAAGCTTTCTTT